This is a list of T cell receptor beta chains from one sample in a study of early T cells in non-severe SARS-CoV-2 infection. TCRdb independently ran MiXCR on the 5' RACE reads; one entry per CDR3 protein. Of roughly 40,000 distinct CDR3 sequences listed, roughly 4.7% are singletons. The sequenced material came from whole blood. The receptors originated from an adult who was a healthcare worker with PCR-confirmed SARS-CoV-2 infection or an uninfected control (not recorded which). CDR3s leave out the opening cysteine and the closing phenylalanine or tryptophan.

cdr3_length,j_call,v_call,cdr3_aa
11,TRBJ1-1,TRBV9,ASSVGYYTEAF
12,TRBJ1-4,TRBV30,AWNTLQGGEKLF
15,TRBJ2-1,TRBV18,ASSSEEGLAGYNEQF
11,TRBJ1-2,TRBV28,ASSIYGHGGYT
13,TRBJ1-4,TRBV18,ASSPPQPNNEKLF
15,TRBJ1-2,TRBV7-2,ASSLDGTAASAYGYT
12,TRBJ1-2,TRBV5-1,ASSSGGGTGGYT
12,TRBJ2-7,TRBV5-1,ASKTGTTTYEQY
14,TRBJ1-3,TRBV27,ASSFHAVCPGNTIY
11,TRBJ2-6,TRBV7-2,ASARSGANVLT
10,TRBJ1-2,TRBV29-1,SAGDHIAGYT
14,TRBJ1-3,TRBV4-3,ASSQGTPNSGNTIY
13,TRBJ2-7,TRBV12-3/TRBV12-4,ASSPRTGPPYEQY
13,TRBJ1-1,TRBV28,ASTETAGRRTEAF
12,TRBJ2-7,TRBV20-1,SARGVPGDYEQY
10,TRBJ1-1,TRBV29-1,SVGMANTEAF
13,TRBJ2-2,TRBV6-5,ASRLGTGYTGELF
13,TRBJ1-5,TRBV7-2,ASSLSWDSNQPQH
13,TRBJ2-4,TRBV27,ASSAGSLAKNIQY
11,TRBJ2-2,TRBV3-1,ASSQEGTGELF
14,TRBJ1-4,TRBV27,ASGGQGPHLGEKLF
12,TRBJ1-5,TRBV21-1,ASSRRPRNQPQH
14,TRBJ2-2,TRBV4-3,ASSQARGSNTGELF
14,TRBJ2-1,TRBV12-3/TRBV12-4,ASSFGGGLSHNEQF
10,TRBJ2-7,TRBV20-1,SARPQAYEQY
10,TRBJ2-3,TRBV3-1,ASSQEEDTQY
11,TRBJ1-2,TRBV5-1,ASSFSGAYGYT
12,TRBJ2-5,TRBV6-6,ASSSSGAAETQY
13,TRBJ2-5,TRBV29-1,SVEGGDRVRETQY
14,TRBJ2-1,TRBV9,ASSLTGTPDYNEQF
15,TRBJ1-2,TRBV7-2,ASSLGTGSPTNYGYT
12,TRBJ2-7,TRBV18,ASSPSAGGYEQY
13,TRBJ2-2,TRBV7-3,ASSLIQGVTGELF
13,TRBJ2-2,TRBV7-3,ASSPGTANTGELF
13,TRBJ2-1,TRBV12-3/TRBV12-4,ASTSEGQGSNEQF
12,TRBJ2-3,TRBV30,AWSSGTSTDTQY
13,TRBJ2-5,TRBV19,ASSIQGSAQETQY
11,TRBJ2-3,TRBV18,ASSGDFPDTQY
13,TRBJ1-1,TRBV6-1,ASSVSRTGETEAF
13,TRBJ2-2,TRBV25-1,ASSELSDDTGELF
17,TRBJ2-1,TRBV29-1,SVELWTGGFLDSYNEQF
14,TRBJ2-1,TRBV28,ASSLTFSGAYNEQF
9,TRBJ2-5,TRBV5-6,ASRLTAHSH
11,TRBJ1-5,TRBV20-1,SAGGYSNQPQH
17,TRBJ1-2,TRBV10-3,AISGATGTASSTSYGYT